The clone carrying this T cell receptor beta chain has more than one count but fewer than ten. In the original analysis: Amplification from reference gene primers served as the basis for estimated nucleated cell counts. Method: immunoSEQ multiplex PCR; TCRdb's copy keeps in-frame clones and lacks some. V and J calls and clone size come straight from that table; D and trimming were deduced from the DNA. The sample shows 250,000 to 300,000 clones, roughly nine tenths of them seen only once. The data originate from a study of blood T cell repertoires in COVID-19. About the research overall: Samples of COVID-19 (acute and convalescent) were obtained from the United States, Italy and Spain.

Across about two dozen US areas, participants ranged in age from about 18 to 90 years. Allocation to cohorts depended on clinical history reported by the participants. Trimming cost V 8 bases and J 1 base; bases outside gene matches: 1. The germline V gene has CDR1 LNHDA and CDR2 SQIVND (reference sequence). The CDR3 covers 13 residues. This chain uses TRBV19 with TRBJ1-1; 10 bases match TRBD1. The material sequenced was PBMCs or T cells enriched from blood (not recorded which). The receptor was isolated from a woman between 40 and 55 years old who had recovered from COVID-19. The CDR3: CASGDRGNTEAFF. The CDR3 coding sequence is TGTGCCAGTGGGGACAGGGGGAACACTGAAGCTTTCTTT.